Listed here are 31 T cell receptor beta chains from one sample, sequenced in a study of beta chain features in type 1 diabetes. What was sequenced were expressed TCRB transcripts, since all of the isolated RNA had been reverse transcribed. The assay was immunoSEQ multiplex PCR, and TCRdb's table has in-frame clones only and misses some. This table has 400,000 or so clones, roughly 9.8% appearing once. Study conclusions and caveats: Type 1 diabetes patients had moderately but significantly shorter TCRB CDR3s in all four CD4+ subsets.

Their specific antigens are unknown. Sequencing was carried out using central memory CD4+ T cells from blood. The receptors come from a young man with type 1 diabetes.

This clone has more than one count but fewer than ten. V is TRBV10-3 and J is TRBJ2-1; 9 nucleotides agree with TRBD2. Germline V gene sequence: CDR1 ENHRY, CDR2 SYGVKD. The CDR3 is made up of 15 amino acids. The V segment lost 4 bases and the J segment 10 bases; nucleotides outside the gene matches: 11. The CDR3 here is CAISVVTSGDGEQFF. CDR3 coding DNA: TGTGCCATCAGTGTGGTGACTAGCGGCGACGGGGAGCAGTTCTTC.

There are a few counts of this clone. The genes are TRBV5-4 and TRBJ1-2; TRBD1 agrees at 11 bases. CDR3 length: 13 residues. The trim removed 4 bases at V and 6 bases at J, leaving 2 bases unmatched. Per germline, CDR1 SGHNT and CDR2 YYREEE (reference sequence). The CDR3 reads CASSQDRGHGYTF. DNA of the CDR3: TGTGCCAGCAGCCAGGACAGGGGGCATGGCTACACCTTC.

V and J are TRBV5-4 and TRBJ2-3; D remains unclear. The germline V gene encodes CDR1 SGHNT and CDR2 YYREEE (reference sequence). The CDR3 loop spans 13 amino acids. V lost 4 bases and J lost 3, with 9 bases in between. In nucleotides, the CDR3 is TGTGCCAGCAGCCAGGCATGGACAGATACGCAGTATTTT. The encoded protein is CASSQAWTDTQYF.

This clone has more than one count but fewer than ten. The V and J genes are TRBV27 and TRBJ1-1, with D uncertain. The CDR3 contains 13 residues. CDR1 and CDR2 (germline): MNHEY, SMNVEV (reference sequence). Trimming stripped 3 bases from V and 0 bases from J, with 5 bases between. The CDR3 sequence is CASSFLVNTEAFF. In DNA form, the CDR3 reads TGTGCCAGCAGTTTTTTGGTGAACACTGAAGCTTTCTTT.

The rearrangement links TRBV7-8 to TRBJ2-2; 10 bases align to TRBD2. The ends lost 5 bases at V and 7 bases at J; junction bases unmatched: 10. The CDR3 runs to 16 residues. Germline loops: CDR1 SGHVS, CDR2 FQNEAQ. The DNA for the CDR3 is TGTGCCAGCAGCCCTCACGGGCTAGCGGGAGACGGGGAGCTGTTTTTT. Protein product: CASSPHGLAGDGELFF.

This clone was found a few times. The V gene is TRBV27, the J gene TRBJ1-5; TRBD1 aligns across 11 bases. V shed 6 bases, J shed 2 bases, and the junction held 0 bases outside the gene matches. The CDR3 extends over 14 amino acids. Germline CDR1 and CDR2: MNHEY and SMNVEV (reference sequence). Here the CDR3 reads CASRGQGGNQPQHF. The CDR3 coding sequence is TGTGCCAGCAGGGGACAGGGGGGCAATCAGCCCCAGCATTTT.

This clone was observed a handful of times. The V and J genes are TRBV6-1 and TRBJ1-2; D not certain. The V gene lost 7 bases and the J gene lost 8 bases, with 17 bases spanning the gap. The CDR3 runs 13 residues. In germline, CDR1 is MNHNS, CDR2 SASEGT. The CDR3 protein is CASNDIGREGYTF. CDR3 bases: TGTGCCAGCAACGACATCGGGCGGGAAGGCTACACCTTC.

This clone was detected ten times or more. J is TRBJ2-7 and V is TRBV18; D ambiguous. Germline assignment: CDR1 KGHSH and CDR2 LQKENI. The CDR3 loop spans 14 amino acids. V gave up 1 base and J gave up 8 bases, with 15 bases separating them. Here the CDR3 reads CASSPQKENSQQYF. DNA of the CDR3: TGTGCCAGCTCACCACAAAAGGAGAATTCCCAGCAGTACTTC. Full variable domain (remainder filled in from reference TRBV18 and TRBJ2-7): NAGVMQNPRHLVRRRGQEARLRCSPMKGHSHVYWYRQLPEEGLKFMVYLQKENIIDESGMPKERFSAEFPKEGPSILRIQQVVRGDSAAYFCASSPQKENSQQYFGPGTRLTVT.

This rearrangement joins TRBV7-2 to TRBJ2-1, with TRBD1 matching over 10 bases. CDR1 and CDR2 from the germline V gene are SGHTA and FQGNSA. The CDR3 contains 15 residues. The junction had 4 bases not matched to a gene; V was cut back by 4 bases and J by 4 bases. The CDR3 region is CASSWPGQGYNEQFF. DNA of the CDR3: TGTGCCAGCAGCTGGCCGGGACAGGGGTACAATGAGCAGTTCTTC.

This clone has only a few counts. The chain is built from TRBV11-2 and TRBJ1-5; D possibly corresponds to TRBD1 (6 bases). The germline gives CDR1 SGHAT, CDR2 FQNNGV. Trimming took 1 base from V and 6 from J, leaving 13 bases between them. The length of the CDR3 is 15 residues. The CDR3 sequence is CASSLAGGLGQPQHF. The CDR3 nucleotides are TGTGCCAGCAGCTTAGCTGGGGGGCTAGGTCAGCCCCAGCATTTT.

This clone occurred a few times. The CDR3 nucleotides are TGTGCCAGCAGCTGGGGATGGACAGAAATTGAGCAGTTCTTC. It yields the protein CASSWGWTEIEQFF. The V gene is TRBV7-9, the J gene TRBJ2-1; perhaps TRBD1 as D (6 bases). The CDR3 is 14 amino acids. V lost 4 bases and J lost 9, with 16 bases in between. The V gene's germline CDR1 is SEHNR and CDR2 FQNEAQ (reference sequence).

The rearrangement joins TRBV7-8 to TRBJ1-5; D gene unclear. The germline gives CDR1 SGHVS, CDR2 FQNEAQ. CDR3 length: 14 amino acids. The V end was cut by 5 bases, the J end by 5 bases, with 13 bases between. The CDR3 reads CASSGRRADQPQHF. The DNA for the CDR3 is TGTGCCAGCAGCGGCCGTCGGGCGGATCAGCCCCAGCATTTT.

This clone has ten or more counts. This chain links TRBV7-9 with TRBJ2-3; D is tentatively TRBD1 or TRBD2 (6 bases each). Trimming took 5 bases from V and 5 from J, leaving 23 bases between them. The CDR3 covers 17 residues. Per the germline V gene, CDR1 is SEHNR and CDR2 is FQNEAQ (reference sequence). CDR3 in amino acids: CASSPGAGTFSGDTQYF. Written as DNA, the CDR3 is TGTGCCAGCAGCCCAGGGGCGGGGACCTTTTCCGGAGATACGCAGTATTTT.

This clone has only one observation. The V gene is TRBV18, the J gene TRBJ2-5, with 7 bases aligning to TRBD1. TRBJ2-7 matches the DNA end more closely, so the J call is doubtful. Germline lookup yields CDR1 KGHSH and CDR2 LQKENI. The CDR3 is made up of 13 amino acids. The CDR3 sequence: CASSRTGANEQYF. The CDR3 bases are TGTGCCAGCTCACGAACAGGGGCTAACGAGCAGTACTTC.

This sequence joins TRBV14 and TRBJ2-2, with TRBD2 matching over 7 bases. The CDR3 runs 17 residues. The germline V gene encodes CDR1 SGHDN and CDR2 FVKESK. V lost 5 bases to trimming and J lost 4 bases; unmatched junction nucleotides: 13. The CDR3 is CASSTPPCGGFTGELFF. The DNA of the CDR3 is TGTGCCAGCAGCACCCCCCCCTGCGGGGGATTCACCGGGGAGCTGTTTTTT.

This clone was seen more than once but under ten times. An end of the junction does not agree with germline; a read error may underlie this. The chain recombines TRBV11-2 with TRBJ2-1; D gene ambiguous. CDR1 is SGHAT and CDR2 is FQNNGV in the germline V gene. There are 12 residues in the CDR3. Here the CDR3 DNA reads TGCGCCAGCAGCCAAGAGATGAGCGCGCAGTTCTTC. It translates to CASSQEMSAQFF.

This sequence joins TRBV4-1 and TRBJ2-3, with 9 bases fitting TRBD2. V was clipped by 6 bases and J by 1 base; unmatched bases: 2. The CDR3 length is 14 residues. Per the germline V gene, CDR1 is MGHRA and CDR2 is YSYEKL. In DNA form, the CDR3 reads TGCGCCAGCAGGAGACTAGCGGGCACAGATACGCAGTATTTT. It specifies CASRRLAGTDTQYF.

Remarks on this clone: Other DNA sequences in this sample translate to the same CDR3. The CDR3 DNA reads as TGTGCCAGCAGCCGAGATCAAGAGACCCAGTACTTC. This gives the protein CASSRDQETQYF. The chain employs TRBV7-2 and TRBJ2-5; D is uncertain. This CDR3 contains 12 residues. Germline-derived CDR1 and CDR2 are SGHTA and FQGNSA. Trimming cost V 5 bases and J 2 bases, with 6 bases left between them.

This clone was counted a few times. V gene TRBV30 combines with J gene TRBJ1-1; no definite D call. The CDR3 spans 14 residues. The ends were cut back, 3 bases at V and 5 bases at J, with 16 bases in the middle. Germline assignment: CDR1 GTSNPN and CDR2 SVGIG (reference sequence). CDR3 nucleotides: TGTGCCTGGAGCCTCCCCCCAAGCGGGACTGAAGCTTTCTTT. Protein: CAWSLPPSGTEAFF.

The rearrangement joins TRBV5-6 to TRBJ2-2; unclear D gene. V lost 0 bases, J lost 1 base, and 7 bases lay in between. Looked up from germline, CDR1 is SGHDT and CDR2 is YYEEEE. This CDR3 is built from 15 residues. Written as DNA, the CDR3 is TGTGCCAGCAGCTTGGCCCCGCAGAACACCGGGGAGCTGTTTTTT. Translated, it gives CASSLAPQNTGELFF.

J is TRBJ2-1 and V is TRBV16; D ambiguous. The V end was cut by 2 bases, the J end by 7 bases, with 12 bases between. This CDR3 region has 14 residues. In germline, CDR1 is KGHSY, CDR2 FQNENV. This CDR3 is CASSQNTRSNEQFF. CDR3 sequence (DNA): TGTGCCAGCAGCCAAAATACGCGGAGTAATGAGCAGTTCTTC.

The V call is TRBV15, the J call TRBJ1-1; tentatively, D is TRBD1 (5 bases). V lost 5 bases and J lost 4, with 11 bases in between. The germline CDR1 and CDR2 sequences are LNHNV and YYDKDF (reference sequence). This CDR3 has 13 amino acids. CDR3 coding DNA: TGTGCCACCAGCGCTCAGGGTCTCACTGAAGCTTTCTTT. Protein product: CATSAQGLTEAFF.

V and J are TRBV6-5 and TRBJ2-3; D unresolved. V was shortened by 3 bases and J by 5 bases, with 12 bases between the two germline ends. CDR1 MNHEY and CDR2 SVGAGI come from the germline V gene. This CDR3 is built from 14 residues. CDR3 DNA: TGTGCCAGCAGTTATGCCCGGGTGCAAGATACGCAGTATTTT. Translating it yields CASSYARVQDTQYF.

This clone was seen a few times. The sample contains more than one DNA sequence encoding this CDR3. The chain uses TRBV18 and TRBJ2-7; weak D call: TRBD2 (5 bases). The CDR3 is 13 residues long. Deletions cut 0 bases from V and 2 bases from J, with 5 bases between. CDR1 is KGHSH, CDR2 LQKENI, per germline. CDR3 residues: CASSPPEAYEQYF. The CDR3 nucleotides are TGTGCCAGCTCACCACCGGAGGCCTACGAGCAGTACTTC.

Many counts were recorded for this clone. This chain uses TRBV7-2 with TRBJ1-4; no clear D. Germline-derived CDR1 and CDR2 are SGHTA and FQGNSA. There are 14 residues in the CDR3. The V and J ends lost 5 bases and 0 bases respectively, with 7 bases between them. Here the CDR3 reads CASSPIATNEKLFF. The CDR3 DNA follows: TGTGCCAGCAGCCCGATCGCAACTAATGAAAAACTGTTTTTT.

This clone was seen a handful of times. Other DNA sequences from this sample encode an identical CDR3 as well. V is TRBV29-1 and J is TRBJ1-5, with D tentatively TRBD1 (6 bases). CDR3 length: 12 residues. Germline lookup yields CDR1 SQVTM and CDR2 ANQGSEA. Trimming stripped 4 bases from V and 6 bases from J, with 10 bases between. CDR3 coding DNA: TGCAGCGTTGGAGGGGGAGGTCAGCCCCAGCATTTT. Its protein is CSVGGGGQPQHF.

This clone was seen only a few times. This sequence joins TRBV6-5 and TRBJ1-2, with D possibly TRBD1 on 6 matching bases. Looked up from germline, CDR1 is MNHEY and CDR2 is SVGAGI. V lost 7 bases and J lost 4, with 19 bases in between. The CDR3 is 15 amino acids. The CDR3 loop is CASKDEGGRPYGYTF. CDR3 sequence (DNA): TGTGCCAGCAAGGACGAGGGGGGGAGGCCCTATGGCTACACCTTC.

The chain combines TRBV4-1 with TRBJ1-5, with D unclear. This CDR3 has 15 residues. From germline, CDR1 is MGHRA and CDR2 YSYEKL. Trimming cost V 0 bases and J 2 bases, with 8 bases left between them. This CDR3 reads CASSQDVGRNQPQHF. The CDR3 DNA reads as TGCGCCAGCAGCCAAGATGTGGGTCGCAATCAGCCCCAGCATTTT.

This clone was counted only a few times. V gene TRBV7-9 combines with J gene TRBJ2-3; D could derive from TRBD1 or TRBD2 (5 bases each). The CDR3 consists of 15 residues. Trimming removed 5 bases from V and 10 bases from J, with 22 bases in between. Germline CDR1 and CDR2: SEHNR and FQNEAQ (reference sequence). The CDR3 loop reads CASSLRAGLGVAQYF. CDR3 DNA sequence: TGTGCCAGCAGCCTACGGGCAGGCCTGGGGGTTGCGCAGTATTTT.

This clone was observed a few times. This chain uses TRBV29-1 with TRBJ2-7, with D possibly called TRBD1 or TRBD2 (5 bases each). Trimming removed 5 bases at V and 5 bases at J, with 16 bases between. The germline V gene encodes CDR1 SQVTM and CDR2 ANQGSEA. CDR3 size: 13 residues. CDR3 residues: CSVRDGGSNEQYF. Written as DNA, the CDR3 is TGCAGCGTTCGGGACGGCGGAAGTAACGAGCAGTACTTC.

This clone was picked up a small number of times. This sequence joins TRBV7-2 and TRBJ2-2; a possible D gene is TRBD2 (6 bases). The CDR3 length is 14 residues. Trimming pared 3 bases from V and 9 bases from J, leaving 14 bases between. Germline V gives CDR1 SGHTA, CDR2 FQGNSA. The CDR3 DNA is TGTGCCAGCAGCTTGGGTGGAGCGGGCCGGGAGCTGTTTTTT. Translating gives CASSLGGAGRELFF.